The 10 T cell receptor beta chains below come from one sample, sequenced in a study of blood T cell repertoires in COVID-19. Generated by immunoSEQ multiplex PCR, the TCRdb table keeps only in-frame clones and is missing some. In the table there are about 50,000 clones, about 90% of which are singletons. Sequencing was done on a sample of peripheral blood. These receptors originate from a woman older than 75 with COVID-19, enrolled during active disease.

The CDR3 is CASWAPSSYEQYF. As DNA, the CDR3 is TGTGCCAGCTGGGCACCGAGCTCCTACGAGCAGTACTTC. The rearrangement links TRBV28 to TRBJ2-7; D unclear. Germline V CDR1 and CDR2: MDHEN, SYDVKM. The CDR3 runs 13 residues. Trimming took off 8 bases at V and 0 bases at J, with 11 bases between the two ends.

The chain joins TRBV5-6 to TRBJ2-3; D remains unclear. The CDR3 sequence is 15 residues long. From germline, CDR1 is SGHDT and CDR2 YYEEEE. V gave up 0 bases and J gave up 1 base, with 9 bases separating them. The CDR3 DNA sequence: TGTGCCAGCAGCTTGGCAGATCCTCGCACAGATACGCAGTATTTT. Protein sequence: CASSLADPRTDTQYF.

V gene TRBV29-1 combines with J gene TRBJ2-5, with D perhaps TRBD1 (5 bases). The V end was cut by 6 bases, the J end by 4 bases, with 9 bases between. The germline CDR1 and CDR2 sequences are SQVTM and ANQGSEA. This CDR3 comprises 11 residues. CDR3 amino acids: CSVQGRETQYF. The DNA for the CDR3 is TGCAGCGTCCAGGGTAGAGAGACCCAGTACTTC.

The chain has TRBV13 and TRBJ2-1; 12 nucleotides line up with TRBD2. V trimming: 5 bases; J trimming: 2 bases; junction bases outside the gene matches: 10. Germline CDR1 is PRHDT and CDR2 is FYEKMQ (reference sequence). The length of the CDR3 is 18 residues. The CDR3 coding sequence is TGTGCCAGCAGCCAAACTAGCGGGAGGTCCCTCACCTACAATGAGCAGTTCTTC. Protein: CASSQTSGRSLTYNEQFF.

The chain carries TRBV7-9 and TRBJ2-1; 9 nucleotides align to TRBD2. Trimming removed 6 bases from V and 3 bases from J; junction bases left unmatched: 9. This CDR3 contains 16 residues. CDR1 and CDR2 (germline): SEHNR, FQNEAQ (reference sequence). This CDR3 is CASSPGAGGLYNEQFF. The CDR3 DNA is TGTGCCAGCAGTCCAGGCGCGGGAGGGCTCTACAATGAGCAGTTCTTC.

The chain uses TRBV10-2 and TRBJ2-3; 10 nucleotides match TRBD1. Germline V gene sequence: CDR1 WSHSY, CDR2 SAAADI. V lost 6 bases and J lost 4; bases outside the gene matches: 7. There are 15 residues in the CDR3. Here the CDR3 DNA reads TGCGCCAGCAGGACGGGACAGGGGATAGCAGATACGCAGTATTTT. It translates to CASRTGQGIADTQYF.

This sequence joins TRBV2 and TRBJ2-3; TRBD2 agrees at 10 bases. The CDR3 covers 16 residues. The V gene end was trimmed by 11 bases and the J gene end by 1 base; junction bases not matched to a gene: 12. The germline V gene encodes CDR1 SNHLY and CDR2 FYNNEI. The CDR3 is CAGRGASGRGTDTQYF. CDR3 coding DNA: TGTGCCGGGAGGGGGGCTAGCGGGAGAGGCACAGATACGCAGTATTTT.

The chain combines TRBV12-3 or TRBV12-4 with TRBJ1-2, with TRBD1 matching 9 bases. V lost 4 bases, J lost 8 bases, and 2 bases stayed unmatched. The CDR3 runs to 12 residues. CDR3 amino acids: CASSWTGVGYTF. CDR3 bases: TGTGCCAGCAGTTGGACAGGGGTGGGCTACACCTTC.

The rearrangement uses TRBV19 and TRBJ1-4; weak D call: TRBD1 (5 bases). The CDR3 runs to 13 residues. Trimming removed 11 bases from V and 0 bases from J, with 10 bases in between. The germline CDR1 and CDR2 sequences are LNHDA and SQIVND (reference sequence). The CDR3 DNA is TGTGCCTGCGGGGCCCCAACTAATGAAAAACTGTTTTTT. This encodes CACGAPTNEKLFF.

V is TRBV28 and J is TRBJ1-4; D is perhaps TRBD1 (5 bases). Per germline, CDR1 MDHEN and CDR2 SYDVKM. Trimming removed 2 bases at V and 8 bases at J, with 15 bases between. The CDR3 consists of 15 residues. CDR3 amino acids: CASSLRGVVGEKLFF. The CDR3, as DNA: TGTGCCAGCAGTTTACGGGGGGTAGTGGGCGAAAAACTGTTTTTT.